This T cell receptor beta chain derives from a study of blood T cells in healthy people across ages. This CDR3 has 14 residues. The V end lost 5 bases, the J end lost 0 bases, and 9 bases lay between the germline ends. Primed by a sample-barcoded 5' primer and a J-beta primer mix, a second PCR proceeded for roughly 6 to 12 cycles. The authors tagged each cDNA molecule using a template-switch adaptor with 12 random nucleotides. TCRdb re-derived calls from the 5' RACE reads in MiXCR, one entry per CDR3 protein. The sample shows about 800,000 distinct CDR3 sequences, 58% of them seen only once. The chain joins TRBV12-3 or TRBV12-4 to TRBJ2-3; D not certain. The sequence was collected from a man between 25 and 39 years old in good health. Sequences were obtained from blood. For the CDR3, the DNA is TGTGCCAGCAGTAATAGGCAGAGCACAGATACGCAGTATTTT. Its translation is CASSNRQSTDTQYF.